One sample yielded the 21 T cell receptor beta chains listed below, sequenced in a study of shared clonotypes between healthy human individuals. Assay: immunoSEQ multiplex PCR; the TCRdb copy retains only in-frame clones and omits some. Of around 1.4 million clones in the sample, about 98.5% were seen once. Sequencing input: naive CD4+ T cells sorted from blood. The sample's subset: CD45RA+ positively selected. The receptor set was obtained from a man aged 30-40 years in good health.

This chain connects TRBV27 to TRBJ1-1; unclear D gene. CDR3 size: 17 residues. Trimming left V 3 bases short and J 4 bases short, with 21 bases between. Germline values: CDR1 MNHEY, CDR2 SMNVEV (reference sequence). In DNA form, the CDR3 reads TGTGCCAGCAGTTTTACCCGGGCGCTTGGAGGAACCACTGAAGCTTTCTTT. This gives the protein CASSFTRALGGTTEAFF.

The chain recombines TRBV5-1 with TRBJ2-7; D is uncertain. Trimming took 5 bases from V and 1 from J, leaving 19 bases between them. Per germline, CDR1 SGHRS and CDR2 YFSETQ. This CDR3 spans 16 amino acids. The CDR3 region has the DNA TGCGCCAGCAGGCGAGCGTCTGGTGCTGGGTCCTACGAGCAGTACTTC. Encoded protein: CASRRASGAGSYEQYF.

The rearrangement joins TRBV7-2 to TRBJ2-1, with 7 bases lining up with TRBD1. Germline values: CDR1 SGHTA, CDR2 FQGNSA. The CDR3 is 14 residues long. V dropped 6 bases and J dropped 7; count of bases not matched to a gene: 9. Here the CDR3 DNA reads TGTGCCAGCAGGCCAGGGGGATCGGGGAATGAGCAGTTCTTC. Its protein is CASRPGGSGNEQFF.

This chain uses TRBV28 with TRBJ2-7; D may be TRBD2 (6 bases). Germline V lookup: CDR1 MDHEN, CDR2 SYDVKM. V was cut by 3 bases and J by 2 bases, with 14 bases left in between. CDR3 length equals 15 residues. The CDR3: CASSFRAGKAYEQYF. CDR3 bases: TGTGCCAGCAGTTTTAGAGCGGGCAAGGCCTACGAGCAGTACTTC. The variable domain in full, with the rest retrieved from reference TRBV28 and TRBJ2-7, is DVKVTQSSRYLVKRTGEKVFLECVQDMDHENMFWYRQDPGLGLRLIYFSYDVKMKEKGDIPEGYSVSREKKERFSLILESASTNQTSMYLCASSFRAGKAYEQYFGPGTRLTVT.

The chain joins TRBV19 to TRBJ2-1, with D uncertain. Germline V gene lookup returns CDR1 LNHDA and CDR2 SQIVND (reference sequence). V dropped 6 bases and J dropped 6 bases, with 9 bases sitting between them. The CDR3 consists of 12 residues. In nucleotides, the CDR3 is TGTGCCAGTAGAGGCGGTATCAATGAGCAGTTCTTC. This encodes CASRGGINEQFF.

Comment on this clone: Sequence at one end of the junction differs from germline and may be a read error. The chain combines TRBV15 with TRBJ1-4; no definite D call. This CDR3 spans 13 amino acids. Germline V gene lookup returns CDR1 LNHNV and CDR2 YYDKDF (reference sequence). CDR3 sequence (DNA): TGTGCCACAAGCAGAGCGGTGGATGAAAAACTGTTTTTT. It yields the protein CATSRAVDEKLFF.

The J gene is TRBJ2-7, the V gene TRBV30; 9 bases agree with TRBD1. The V gene's germline CDR1 is GTSNPN and CDR2 SVGIG (reference sequence). This CDR3 contains 15 residues. V trimming: 0 bases; J trimming: 4 bases; junction bases outside the gene matches: 7. This CDR3 reads CAWSVIRDRVYEQYF. The CDR3 DNA reads TGTGCCTGGAGTGTAATTCGGGACAGGGTTTACGAGCAGTACTTC.

The chain carries TRBV9 and TRBJ1-5, with D perhaps TRBD1 (5 bases). Germline V gene sequence: CDR1 SGDLS, CDR2 YYNGEE. The germline V and J ends were trimmed by 7 bases and 0 bases, with 11 bases remaining between them. The CDR3 has 14 residues. The CDR3 reads CASGGPYSNQPQHF. DNA of the CDR3: TGTGCCAGCGGGGGTCCATATAGCAATCAGCCCCAGCATTTT.

The rearrangement joins TRBV5-4 to TRBJ2-7, with unresolved D. Germline CDR1 SGHNT, CDR2 YYREEE (reference sequence). V shed 2 bases and J shed 5 bases, with 11 bases lying between them. The length of the CDR3 is 13 residues. Here the CDR3 reads CASSFQGRHEQYF. The CDR3, as DNA: TGTGCCAGCAGCTTTCAAGGCAGGCACGAGCAGTACTTC.

This clone came up once. This chain's CDR3 is CASTLGWEQFF. The DNA for the CDR3 is TGTGCCAGCACCCTTGGTTGGGAGCAGTTCTTC. V and J are TRBV28 and TRBJ2-1; D gene unclear. The CDR3 contains 11 residues. V was pared by 7 bases and J by 10 bases, with 11 bases between. The germline CDR1 and CDR2 sequences are MDHEN and SYDVKM.

The chain couples TRBV10-1 to TRBJ2-2; no firm D call. This CDR3 contains 14 residues. Trimming took off 4 bases at V and 5 bases at J, with 11 bases between the two ends. Germline V gene data show CDR1 as WNHNN and CDR2 as SYGVQD (reference sequence). In nucleotides, the CDR3 is TGCGCCAGCAGTGGAGACCGAGGTACCGGGGAGCTGTTTTTT. Encoded protein: CASSGDRGTGELFF.

The chain couples TRBV5-4 to TRBJ1-4; 9 bases are a match to TRBD1. Germline assignment: CDR1 SGHNT and CDR2 YYREEE (reference sequence). With 0 bases clipped from V and 5 bases from J, the junction kept 5 bases outside the gene matches. The CDR3 is 16 amino acids. CDR3 in DNA: TGTGCCAGCAGCTTGGCCAAGGGGACAGGGAATGAAAAACTGTTTTTT. Its translation: CASSLAKGTGNEKLFF.

On this clone: Other DNA variants within this sample encode the same CDR3. The gene calls are TRBV5-4 and TRBJ1-4; 7 positions match TRBD1. Trimming removed 2 bases from V and 0 bases from J; junction bases left unmatched: 1. CDR3 length: 15 amino acids. Germline CDR1 reads SGHNT; CDR2 reads YYREEE (reference sequence). CDR3 DNA: TGTGCCAGCAGCTTCGGGACAGCAACTAATGAAAAACTGTTTTTT. It yields the protein CASSFGTATNEKLFF.

The chain couples TRBV5-1 to TRBJ2-6; D ambiguous. This CDR3 comprises 17 residues. Trimming stripped 4 bases from V and 0 bases from J, with 14 bases between. Germline CDR1 SGHRS, CDR2 YFSETQ. The CDR3 DNA is TGCGCCAGCAGCGTGCAGGTATCAAGCTCTGGGGCCAACGTCCTGACTTTC. Translating it yields CASSVQVSSSGANVLTF. The variable domain in full, completed from reference TRBV5-1 and TRBJ2-6, reads KAGVTQTPRYLIKTRGQQVTLSCSPISGHRSVSWYQQTPGQGLQFLFEYFSETQRNKGNFPGRFSGRQFSNSRSEMNVSTLELGDSALYLCASSVQVSSSGANVLTFGAGSRLTVL.

The chain couples TRBV7-9 to TRBJ2-7; 7 bases are a match to TRBD1. Trimming removed 5 bases from V and 2 bases from J; junction bases left unmatched: 9. CDR3 size: 15 residues. The germline V gene encodes CDR1 SEHNR and CDR2 FQNEAQ (reference sequence). DNA of the CDR3: TGTGCCAGCAGCCCTAGAAGGGGGCCTCCCTACGAGCAGTACTTC. This gives the protein CASSPRRGPPYEQYF. Filled out from reference TRBV7-9 and TRBJ2-7, the complete variable domain reads DTGVSQNPRHKITKRGQNVTFRCDPISEHNRLYWYRQTLGQGPEFLTYFQNEAQLEKSRLLSDRFSAERPKGSFSTLEIQRTEQGDSAMYLCASSPRRGPPYEQYFGPGTRLTVT.

As for this clone: Other nucleotide sequences from this sample produce the same CDR3. This chain links TRBV6-5 with TRBJ2-7; tentatively, D is TRBD2 (6 bases). The germline V gene encodes CDR1 MNHEY and CDR2 SVGAGI. V gave up 2 bases and J gave up 0 bases, with 8 bases separating them. The CDR3 covers 14 residues. The CDR3 DNA reads as TGTGCCAGCAGTTACGCGGGAACCTCCTACGAGCAGTACTTC. It codes for CASSYAGTSYEQYF.

CDR3 residues: CASSSGGELFF. The CDR3 bases are TGTGCCAGCAGTTCGGGCGGGGAGCTGTTTTTT. The rearrangement uses TRBV6-6 and TRBJ2-2; no clear D. Trimming left V 4 bases short and J 7 bases short, with 4 bases between. Looked up from germline, CDR1 is MNHNY and CDR2 is SVGAGI (reference sequence). The CDR3 is 11 amino acids.

The chain couples TRBV28 to TRBJ2-2; D uncertain. Trimming removed 7 bases from V and 4 bases from J, with 10 bases in between. Per germline, CDR1 MDHEN and CDR2 SYDVKM. The CDR3 is 13 residues long. The CDR3 spells CASTLSATGELFF. DNA for the CDR3: TGTGCCAGCACCCTGAGTGCCACCGGGGAGCTGTTTTTT.

The chain carries TRBV7-9 and TRBJ2-7, with TRBD2 identical over 8 bases. The germline gives CDR1 SEHNR, CDR2 FQNEAQ (reference sequence). V trimming: 5 bases; J trimming: 4 bases; junction bases outside the gene matches: 10. This CDR3 is built from 15 residues. This CDR3 is CASSKRLAGGYEQYF. In DNA form, the CDR3 reads TGTGCCAGCAGCAAAAGGTTGGCGGGAGGTTACGAGCAGTACTTC.

V usage is TRBV10-1 and J usage is TRBJ2-2; D unresolved. Deletions cut 8 bases from V and 1 base from J, with 8 bases between. The CDR3 has 13 amino acids. The germline CDR1 and CDR2 sequences are WNHNN and SYGVQD (reference sequence). The CDR3 here is CASGSRNTGELFF. The CDR3 coding sequence is TGCGCCAGCGGCAGCAGGAACACCGGGGAGCTGTTTTTT.

The chain recombines TRBV6-5 with TRBJ1-1; D may be TRBD1 (6 bases). The CDR3 has 13 residues. V shed 5 bases and J shed 6 bases, with 13 bases lying between them. Per germline, CDR1 MNHEY and CDR2 SVGAGI. CDR3 in DNA: TGTGCCAGCAGTAAAACAGGGCGGCCTGAAGCTTTCTTT. It translates to CASSKTGRPEAFF.